The 2 T cell receptor beta chains reported below all come from one sample, sequenced in a study of CXCR3-negative and CXCR3-positive naive CD8 T cells (dated by TCRdb to between 2019 and 2020). The study at large found these results: Compared with CXCR3-negative naive cells, CXCR3-positive naive cells had TRB CDR3s with higher hydrophobicity (lower Kidera factor 4), lower energy, and higher strength and volume indices.

The reads were generated on a NextSeq 550. The Human TCR Profiling Kit (MiLaboratory) was used to prepare UMI-labeled 5' RACE TRB cDNA libraries. TCRdb reprocessed the reads, reporting each CDR3 protein sequence once and no DNA. The table for this sample shows some 99,000 distinct CDR3 sequences. The ten biggest clones cover around 1% of the sample. No antigen is known for these receptors. The sequenced material came from naive CXCR3+ CD8+ T cells from blood. The cell subset or site label for this specimen denotes: CD45RO-CCR7+CD27+CD95- naive CD8+ T cells expressing CXCR3 (TNR3+). These receptors were obtained from a human donor in good health. Some clones in this sample may be carry-over from other donors' samples.

Here the CDR3 reads CSVREGAGELFF. The chain employs TRBV29-1 and TRBJ2-2; there is no DNA to check the TCRdb D call of TRBD2. This CDR3 has 12 amino acids. Germline V gene lookup returns CDR1 SQVTM and CDR2 ANQGSEA.

The V gene is TRBV4-3, the J gene TRBJ2-1; TCRdb returns TRBD2, unconfirmable since there is no DNA. Germline values: CDR1 LGHNA, CDR2 YSLEER. The length of the CDR3 is 19 residues. The CDR3 reads CASSLYSFGLAGADNEQFF.